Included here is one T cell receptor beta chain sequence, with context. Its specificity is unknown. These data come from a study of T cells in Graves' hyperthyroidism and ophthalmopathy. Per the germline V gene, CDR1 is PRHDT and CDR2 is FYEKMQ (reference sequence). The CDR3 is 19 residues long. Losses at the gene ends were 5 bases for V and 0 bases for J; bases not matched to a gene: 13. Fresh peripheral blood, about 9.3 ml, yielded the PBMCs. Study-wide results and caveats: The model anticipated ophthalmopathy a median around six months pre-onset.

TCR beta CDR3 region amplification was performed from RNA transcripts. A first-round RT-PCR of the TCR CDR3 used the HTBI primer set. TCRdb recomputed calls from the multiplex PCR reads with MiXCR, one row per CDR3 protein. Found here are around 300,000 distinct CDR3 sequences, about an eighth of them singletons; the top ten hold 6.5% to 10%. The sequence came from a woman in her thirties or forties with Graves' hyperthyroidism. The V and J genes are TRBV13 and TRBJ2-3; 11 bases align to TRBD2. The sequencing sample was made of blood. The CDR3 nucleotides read TGTGCCAGCAGCGGACTTGGGGCTAGCGGGAGGTCCAGCACAGATACGCAGTATTTT. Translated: CASSGLGASGRSSTDTQYF.